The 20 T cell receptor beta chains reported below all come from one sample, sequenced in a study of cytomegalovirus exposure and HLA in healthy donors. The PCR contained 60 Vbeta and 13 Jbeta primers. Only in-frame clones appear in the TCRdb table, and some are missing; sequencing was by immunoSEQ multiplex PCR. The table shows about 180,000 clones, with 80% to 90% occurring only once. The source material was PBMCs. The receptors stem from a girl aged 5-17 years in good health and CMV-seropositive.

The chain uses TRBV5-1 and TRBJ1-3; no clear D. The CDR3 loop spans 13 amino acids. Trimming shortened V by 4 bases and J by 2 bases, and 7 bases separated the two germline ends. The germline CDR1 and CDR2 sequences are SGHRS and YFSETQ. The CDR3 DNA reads TGCGCCAGCAGCGAGGGCCCTGGAAACACCATATATTTT. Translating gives CASSEGPGNTIYF. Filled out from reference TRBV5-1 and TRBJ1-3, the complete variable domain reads KAGVTQTPRYLIKTRGQQVTLSCSPISGHRSVSWYQQTPGQGLQFLFEYFSETQRNKGNFPGRFSGRQFSNSRSEMNVSTLELGDSALYLCASSEGPGNTIYFGEGSWLTVV.

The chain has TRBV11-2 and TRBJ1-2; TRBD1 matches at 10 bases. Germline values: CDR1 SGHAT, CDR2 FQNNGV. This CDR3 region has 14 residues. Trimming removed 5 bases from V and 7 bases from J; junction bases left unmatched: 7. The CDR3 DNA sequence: TGTGCCAGCAGCGCCGGGACAGGGGCGGTTGGCTACACCTTC. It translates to CASSAGTGAVGYTF. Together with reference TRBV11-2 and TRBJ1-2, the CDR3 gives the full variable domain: EAGVAQSPRYKIIEKRQSVAFWCNPISGHATLYWYQQILGQGPKLLIQFQNNGVVDDSQLPKDRFSAERLKGVDSTLKIQPAKLEDSAVYLCASSAGTGAVGYTFGSGTRLTVV.

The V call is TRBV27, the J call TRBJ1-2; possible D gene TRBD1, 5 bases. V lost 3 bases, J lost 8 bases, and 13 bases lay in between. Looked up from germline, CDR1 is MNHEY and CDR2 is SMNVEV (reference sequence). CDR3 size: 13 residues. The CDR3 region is CASSFFTKGGYTF. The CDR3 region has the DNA TGTGCCAGCAGTTTTTTCACTAAGGGGGGCTACACCTTC.

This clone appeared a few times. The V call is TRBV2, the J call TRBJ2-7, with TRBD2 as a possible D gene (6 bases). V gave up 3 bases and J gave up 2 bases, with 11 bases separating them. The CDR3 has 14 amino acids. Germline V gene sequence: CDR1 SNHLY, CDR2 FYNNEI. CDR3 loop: CASSEGWTTYEQYF. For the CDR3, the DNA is TGTGCCAGCAGTGAGGGATGGACTACCTACGAGCAGTACTTC.

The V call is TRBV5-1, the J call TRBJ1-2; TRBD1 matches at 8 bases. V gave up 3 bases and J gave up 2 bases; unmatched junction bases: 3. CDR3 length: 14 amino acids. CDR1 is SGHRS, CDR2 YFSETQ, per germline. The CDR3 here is CASSYGQGNYGYTF. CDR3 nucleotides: TGCGCCAGCAGCTACGGACAGGGAAACTATGGCTACACCTTC.

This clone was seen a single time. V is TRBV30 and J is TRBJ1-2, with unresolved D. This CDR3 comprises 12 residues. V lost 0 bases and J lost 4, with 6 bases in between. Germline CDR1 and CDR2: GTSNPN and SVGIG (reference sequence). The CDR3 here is CAWSVQTYGYTF. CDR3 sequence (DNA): TGTGCCTGGAGTGTACAGACCTATGGCTACACCTTC.

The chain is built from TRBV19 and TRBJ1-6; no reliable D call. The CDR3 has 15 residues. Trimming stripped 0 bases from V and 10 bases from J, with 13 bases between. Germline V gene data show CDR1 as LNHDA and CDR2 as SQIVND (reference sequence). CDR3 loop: CASSIDRDAWSPLHF. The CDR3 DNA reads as TGTGCCAGTAGTATAGATCGGGATGCCTGGTCACCCCTCCACTTT.

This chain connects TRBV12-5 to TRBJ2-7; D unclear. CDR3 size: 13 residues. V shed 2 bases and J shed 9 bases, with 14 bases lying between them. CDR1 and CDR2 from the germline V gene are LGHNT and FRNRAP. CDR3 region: CASGLRISNGQYF. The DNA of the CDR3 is TGTGCTAGTGGTTTGCGTATTTCCAACGGGCAGTACTTC.

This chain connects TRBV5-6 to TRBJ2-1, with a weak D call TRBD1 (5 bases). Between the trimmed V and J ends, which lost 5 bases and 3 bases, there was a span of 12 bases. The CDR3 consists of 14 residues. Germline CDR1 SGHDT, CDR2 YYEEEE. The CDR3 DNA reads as TGTGCCAGCAGTTTATACGACAGCTACAATGAGCAGTTCTTC. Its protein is CASSLYDSYNEQFF.

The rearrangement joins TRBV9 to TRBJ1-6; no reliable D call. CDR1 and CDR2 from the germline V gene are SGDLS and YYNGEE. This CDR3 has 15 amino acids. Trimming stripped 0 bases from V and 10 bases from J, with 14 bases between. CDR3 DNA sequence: TGTGCCAGCAGCGTAGGTGGCTCGGGGAAGTCACCCCTCCACTTT. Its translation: CASSVGGSGKSPLHF.

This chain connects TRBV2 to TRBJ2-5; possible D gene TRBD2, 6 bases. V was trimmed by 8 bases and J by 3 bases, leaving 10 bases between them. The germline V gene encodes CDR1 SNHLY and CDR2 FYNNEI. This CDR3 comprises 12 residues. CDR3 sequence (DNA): TGTGCCAGCGCCAGGAGGGAAGAGACCCAGTACTTC. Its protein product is CASARREETQYF.

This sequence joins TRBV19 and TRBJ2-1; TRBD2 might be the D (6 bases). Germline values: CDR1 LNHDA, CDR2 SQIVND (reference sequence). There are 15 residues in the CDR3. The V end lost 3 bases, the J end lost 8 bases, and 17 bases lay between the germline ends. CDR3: CASSIWAGSPDEQFF. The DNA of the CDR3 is TGTGCCAGTAGTATCTGGGCCGGGAGCCCCGATGAGCAGTTCTTC.

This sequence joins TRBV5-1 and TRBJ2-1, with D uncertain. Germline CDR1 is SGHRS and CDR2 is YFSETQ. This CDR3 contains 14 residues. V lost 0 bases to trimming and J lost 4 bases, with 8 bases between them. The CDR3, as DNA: TGCGCCAGCAGCTTGGCGACTCTGTACAATGAGCAGTTCTTC. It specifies CASSLATLYNEQFF.

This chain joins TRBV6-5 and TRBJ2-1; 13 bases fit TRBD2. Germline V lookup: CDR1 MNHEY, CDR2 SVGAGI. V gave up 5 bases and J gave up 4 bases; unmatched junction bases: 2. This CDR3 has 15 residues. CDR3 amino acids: CASSPGLAGYNEQFF. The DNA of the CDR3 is TGTGCCAGCAGTCCGGGACTAGCGGGGTACAATGAGCAGTTCTTC.

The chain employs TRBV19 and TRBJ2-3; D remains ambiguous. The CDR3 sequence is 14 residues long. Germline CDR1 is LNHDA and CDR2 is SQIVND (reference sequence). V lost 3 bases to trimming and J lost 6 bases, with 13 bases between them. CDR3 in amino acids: CASSISPVIDTQYF. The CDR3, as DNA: TGTGCCAGTAGTATCTCCCCAGTCATTGATACGCAGTATTTT.

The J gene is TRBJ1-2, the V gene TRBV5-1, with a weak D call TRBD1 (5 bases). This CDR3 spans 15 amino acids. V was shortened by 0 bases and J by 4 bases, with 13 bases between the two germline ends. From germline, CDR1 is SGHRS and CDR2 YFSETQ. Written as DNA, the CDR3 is TGCGCCAGCAGCTTGGAGGAGGGGAGATTCTATGGCTACACCTTC. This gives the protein CASSLEEGRFYGYTF. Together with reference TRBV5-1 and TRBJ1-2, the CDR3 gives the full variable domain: KAGVTQTPRYLIKTRGQQVTLSCSPISGHRSVSWYQQTPGQGLQFLFEYFSETQRNKGNFPGRFSGRQFSNSRSEMNVSTLELGDSALYLCASSLEEGRFYGYTFGSGTRLTVV.

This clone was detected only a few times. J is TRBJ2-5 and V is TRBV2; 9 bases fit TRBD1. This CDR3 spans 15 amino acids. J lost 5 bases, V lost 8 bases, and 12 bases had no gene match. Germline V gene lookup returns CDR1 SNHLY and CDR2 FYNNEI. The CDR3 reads CASPERQGVRETQYF. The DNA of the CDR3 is TGTGCCAGCCCCGAACGACAGGGGGTGAGGGAGACCCAGTACTTC.

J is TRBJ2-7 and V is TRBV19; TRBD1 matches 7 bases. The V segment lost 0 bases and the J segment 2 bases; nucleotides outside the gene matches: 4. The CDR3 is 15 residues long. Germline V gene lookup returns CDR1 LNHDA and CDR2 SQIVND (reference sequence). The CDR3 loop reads CASSIEGTATYEQYF. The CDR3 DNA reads TGTGCCAGTAGTATAGAGGGGACAGCTACCTACGAGCAGTACTTC.

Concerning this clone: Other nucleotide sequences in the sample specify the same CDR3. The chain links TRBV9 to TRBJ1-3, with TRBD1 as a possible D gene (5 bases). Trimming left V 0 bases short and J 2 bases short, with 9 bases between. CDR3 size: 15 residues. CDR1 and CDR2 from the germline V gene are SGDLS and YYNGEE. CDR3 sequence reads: CASSVVGGTGNTIYF. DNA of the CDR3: TGTGCCAGCAGCGTAGTGGGGGGGACTGGAAACACCATATATTTT.

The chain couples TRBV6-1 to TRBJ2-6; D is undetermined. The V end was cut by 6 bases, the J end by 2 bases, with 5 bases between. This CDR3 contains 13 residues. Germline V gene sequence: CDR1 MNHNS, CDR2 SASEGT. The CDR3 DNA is TGTGCCAGCAGCGTTCCTGGGGCCAACGTCCTGACTTTC. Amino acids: CASSVPGANVLTF.